Given below is one T cell receptor (beta chain) in context. The germline gives CDR1 MNHEY, CDR2 SVGAGI. Trimming pared 6 bases from V and 4 bases from J, leaving 18 bases between. This CDR3 region has 15 residues. The sample belongs to a study of blood T cell repertoires in COVID-19. In the study overall: Material from acute and convalescent COVID-19 was sourced from the United States, Italy and Spain. Sources were T cells, B-cell-depleted T cells, or PBMCs; the material itself was cDNA or gDNA.

As handled by the study authors: How many nucleated cells were present was estimated from reference gene primer amplification. The table came from immunoSEQ multiplex PCR; TCRdb's copy has only in-frame clones and leaves some out. That table furnishes V, J and clone size, whereas the DNA furnished D and trimming. The table has around 270,000 clones, around 84% seen once. The sequence was collected from a man aged 55-75 years with acute or convalescent COVID-19. The chain carries TRBV6-5 and TRBJ1-2, with D perhaps matching TRBD1 (6 bases). The sample consisted of peripheral blood. The CDR3 DNA reads TGTGCCAGCAGAGACATTACAGGGAAATTCTATGGCTACACCTTC. Translation: CASRDITGKFYGYTF.